This T cell receptor beta chain stems from a study of Graves' ophthalmopathy and Graves' hyperthyroidism. V lost 4 bases, J lost 5 bases, and 12 bases stayed unmatched. Germline V lookup: CDR1 SGHDN, CDR2 FVKESK. The CDR3 length is 16 residues. Amplifying from RNA transcripts, the study obtained TCR beta CDR3 regions. First-round RT-PCR relied on HTBI primers, and a second-round multiplex PCR came next. One entry per CDR3 protein results from TCRdb running MiXCR on the multiplex PCR reads. Of about 400,000 distinct CDR3 sequences in the sample, approximately 20% were seen once. General study results and limits: Ophthalmopathy could be told apart from stable hyperthyroidism by a 13-signature model (about 90% sensitivity, around 79% specificity). At just under 71% sensitivity and 72.22% specificity, the model predicted progression of the ophthalmopathy.

This clonotype appeared many times. What it binds is unknown. V is TRBV14 and J is TRBJ2-5, with 8 positions matching TRBD1. The sample consisted of peripheral blood. This sequence was found in a woman aged 18-29 years with Graves' ophthalmopathy. CDR3 loop: CASSRALRGQGETQYF. The CDR3 DNA is TGTGCCAGCAGCCGGGCCCTCAGGGGGCAGGGTGAGACCCAGTACTTC. The variable domain in full, with the rest retrieved from reference TRBV14 and TRBJ2-5, is EAGVTQFPSHSVIEKGQTVTLRCDPISGHDNLYWYRRVMGKEIKFLLHFVKESKQDESGMPNNRFLAERTGGTYSTLKVQPAELEDSGVYFCASSRALRGQGETQYFGPGTRLLVL.